Listed here are 18 T cell receptor beta chains from one sample, sequenced in a study of T cells after yellow fever vaccination. One entry per CDR3 protein, called by TCRdb with MiXCR from the 5' RACE reads. The sample has 450,000 to 550,000 distinct CDR3 sequences; 15% to 20% are singletons. The sample in question was PBMCs, obtained 15 days after the yellow fever booster vaccination. Source of these receptors: a man in his thirties or forties who received the YFV17D yellow fever vaccine.

This clonotype was seen repeatedly, ten times or more. V usage is TRBV20-1 and J usage is TRBJ2-1; 15 bases match TRBD2. The J segment lost 9 bases and the V segment lost 6 bases, leaving 6 bases of the junction unmatched. The length of the CDR3 is 14 residues. The V gene's germline CDR1 is DFQATT and CDR2 SNEGSKA (reference sequence). CDR3 coding DNA: TGCAGTGCCCAGCCGGGACTAGCGGGAGGTGAGCAGTTCTTC. It codes for CSAQPGLAGGEQFF.

This clonotype was detected many times. The genes are TRBV10-3 and TRBJ2-5; 11 nucleotides line up with TRBD2. This CDR3 is 16 amino acids long. With V trimmed by 2 bases and J by 5 bases, 7 bases remained unmatched. CDR1 and CDR2 (germline): ENHRY, SYGVKD. CDR3 residues: CAISEPTSGSYETQYF. DNA of the CDR3: TGTGCCATCAGTGAGCCTACTAGCGGGAGCTACGAGACCCAGTACTTC.

The chain has TRBV28 and TRBJ2-2; D remains ambiguous. CDR3 length equals 12 residues. The germline V and J ends were trimmed by 6 bases and 7 bases, with 9 bases remaining between them. Germline loops: CDR1 MDHEN, CDR2 SYDVKM. CDR3 sequence reads: CASSPWVGELFF. DNA for the CDR3: TGTGCCAGCAGCCCATGGGTCGGGGAGCTGTTTTTT. The full variable domain, in which reference TRBV28 and TRBJ2-2 provide the parts outside the CDR3, is DVKVTQSSRYLVKRTGEKVFLECVQDMDHENMFWYRQDPGLGLRLIYFSYDVKMKEKGDIPEGYSVSREKKERFSLILESASTNQTSMYLCASSPWVGELFFGEGSRLTVL.

In this sample, this clonotype turned up many times. This sequence joins TRBV7-6 and TRBJ2-1, with unresolved D. CDR1 and CDR2 from the germline V gene are SGHVS and FNYEAQ. Trimming cost V 0 bases and J 10 bases, with 4 bases left between them. The CDR3 consists of 11 residues. CDR3 residues: CASSLAAEQFF. CDR3 coding DNA: TGTGCCAGCAGCTTAGCTGCGGAGCAGTTCTTC.

In its sample, this clonotype was seen a few times. This chain uses TRBV9 with TRBJ2-1; D remains ambiguous. Trimming took off 4 bases at V and 5 bases at J, with 10 bases between the two ends. CDR3 size: 13 residues. Germline CDR1 SGDLS, CDR2 YYNGEE. The CDR3 sequence is CASSRTVHNEQFF. DNA for the CDR3: TGTGCCAGCAGCCGGACGGTCCACAATGAGCAGTTCTTC. The full variable domain, rest sourced from reference TRBV9 and TRBJ2-1, is DSGVTQTPKHLITATGQRVTLRCSPRSGDLSVYWYQQSLDQGLQFLIQYYNGEERAKGNILERFSAQQFPDLHSELNLSSLELGDSALYFCASSRTVHNEQFFGPGTRLTVL.

CDR3 nucleotide sequence: TGCAGTGCTAGAAGGGACACCCAAGAGACCCAGTACTTC. This sequence encodes CSARRDTQETQYF. J is TRBJ2-5 and V is TRBV20-1; D may be TRBD1 (6 bases). V was clipped by 2 bases and J by 1 base, with 8 bases between them. Germline values: CDR1 DFQATT, CDR2 SNEGSKA (reference sequence). The length of the CDR3 is 13 residues.

This clonotype was seen a handful of times. V gene TRBV6-1 combines with J gene TRBJ2-1; D tentatively fits TRBD1 or TRBD2 (5 bases each). Germline CDR1 reads MNHNS; CDR2 reads SASEGT. The CDR3 runs 19 residues. The V end was cut by 5 bases, the J end by 6 bases, with 29 bases between. The DNA for the CDR3 is TGTGCCAGCAGTAGGGTGGGGGTTAGGCGCCTTCCCTATCTCAATGAGCAGTTCTTC. It specifies CASSRVGVRRLPYLNEQFF.

This clonotype has just a few counts. The V gene is TRBV24-1, the J gene TRBJ2-2, with D possibly TRBD1 on 5 matching bases. The V end was cut by 3 bases, the J end by 0 bases, with 10 bases between. Germline assignment: CDR1 KGHDR and CDR2 SFDVKD. The CDR3 sequence is 16 residues long. CDR3 nucleotides: TGTGCCACCAGTGATCCCGGACACTCGAACACCGGGGAGCTGTTTTTT. Protein sequence: CATSDPGHSNTGELFF.

This clonotype occurred a few times. This chain uses TRBV12-3 or TRBV12-4 with TRBJ1-3; D possibly corresponds to TRBD1 (6 bases). Trimming cost V 3 bases and J 9 bases, with 12 bases left between them. This CDR3 comprises 13 residues. The CDR3: CASSLNRAGTIYF. CDR3 nucleotide sequence: TGTGCCAGCAGTTTGAACAGGGCCGGCACCATATATTTT.

This clonotype was observed a handful of times. The CDR3 loop is CAARPGPGQPQHF. CDR3 coding DNA: TGTGCCGCCCGTCCGGGGCCGGGGCAGCCCCAGCATTTT. J is TRBJ1-5 and V is TRBV10-3; perhaps TRBD1 as D (5 bases). Between the trimmed V and J ends, which lost 11 bases and 7 bases, there was a span of 18 bases. CDR3 size: 13 residues. CDR1 ENHRY and CDR2 SYGVKD come from the germline V gene.

The genes are TRBV15 and TRBJ2-7; 15 bases fit TRBD2. Losses at the gene ends were 0 bases for V and 5 bases for J; bases not matched to a gene: 2. Looked up from germline, CDR1 is LNHNV and CDR2 is YYDKDF (reference sequence). There are 16 residues in the CDR3. CDR3 DNA sequence: TGTGCCACCAGCAGAGAGGGGACTAGCGGGGGGAACGAGCAGTACTTC. It translates to CATSREGTSGGNEQYF.

The J gene is TRBJ2-7, the V gene TRBV6-5; the D gene is possibly TRBD1 (5 bases). The germline gives CDR1 MNHEY, CDR2 SVGAGI. The CDR3 extends over 14 amino acids. The V end lost 2 bases, the J end lost 0 bases, and 8 bases lay between the germline ends. The CDR3 DNA sequence: TGTGCCAGCAGTTACCTGGACAACTCCTACGAGCAGTACTTC. Translation gives CASSYLDNSYEQYF.

The genes are TRBV28 and TRBJ2-7; D perhaps matches TRBD2 (6 bases). From germline, CDR1 is MDHEN and CDR2 SYDVKM. V lost 6 bases and J 1 base, leaving 16 bases between the germline ends. The CDR3 has 15 amino acids. The DNA for the CDR3 is TGTGCCAGCAGATCCTTTAGCGGAGTTTCCTACGAGCAGTACTTC. It yields the protein CASRSFSGVSYEQYF. The full variable domain, in which reference TRBV28 and TRBJ2-7 provide the parts outside the CDR3, is DVKVTQSSRYLVKRTGEKVFLECVQDMDHENMFWYRQDPGLGLRLIYFSYDVKMKEKGDIPEGYSVSREKKERFSLILESASTNQTSMYLCASRSFSGVSYEQYFGPGTRLTVT.

The V and J genes are TRBV12-3 or TRBV12-4 and TRBJ2-5; D is unclear. Trimming removed 5 bases from V and 7 bases from J, with 20 bases in between. The CDR3 is 15 residues long. The CDR3 loop is CASSPLVAGSGTQYF. CDR3 nucleotides: TGTGCCAGCAGTCCCCTAGTAGCCGGGTCGGGGACCCAGTACTTC.

V is TRBV20-1 and J is TRBJ2-1; maybe TRBD2 (6 bases). V dropped 1 base and J dropped 1 base, with 8 bases sitting between them. Germline-derived CDR1 and CDR2 are DFQATT and SNEGSKA (reference sequence). This CDR3 contains 14 residues. CDR3 nucleotides: TGCAGTGCTAGAGGAGGAGGGTCCTACAATGAGCAGTTCTTC. Its translation is CSARGGGSYNEQFF.

This clonotype was found a few times. The chain couples TRBV3-1 to TRBJ2-5, with D maybe TRBD1 (8 bases). The CDR3 has 16 residues. Germline-derived CDR1 and CDR2 are LGHDT and YNNKEL (reference sequence). Trimming shortened V by 5 bases and J by 2 bases, and 18 bases separated the two germline ends. The CDR3 sequence is CASSNWTGRGQETQYF. The DNA for the CDR3 is TGTGCCAGCAGCAACTGGACAGGGAGGGGACAAGAGACCCAGTACTTC.

This clonotype appeared a few times. The V and J genes are TRBV7-8 and TRBJ1-6, with D perhaps TRBD1 (6 bases). The CDR3 has 14 amino acids. The V end was cut by 0 bases, the J end by 6 bases, with 6 bases between. Germline CDR1 and CDR2: SGHVS and FQNEAQ. CDR3 nucleotide sequence: TGTGCCAGCAGCTTAGCGGACAGTAATTCACCCCTCCACTTT. It is translated as CASSLADSNSPLHF.

The chain employs TRBV5-8 and TRBJ2-2; no clear D gene. Germline assignment: CDR1 SGHTS and CDR2 YDEGEE. The CDR3 contains 14 residues. V lost 4 bases, J lost 9 bases, and 16 bases lay in between. The chain's CDR3 is CASSIGVTTRELFF. CDR3 in DNA: TGTGCCAGCAGCATAGGAGTGACGACCCGGGAGCTGTTTTTT.